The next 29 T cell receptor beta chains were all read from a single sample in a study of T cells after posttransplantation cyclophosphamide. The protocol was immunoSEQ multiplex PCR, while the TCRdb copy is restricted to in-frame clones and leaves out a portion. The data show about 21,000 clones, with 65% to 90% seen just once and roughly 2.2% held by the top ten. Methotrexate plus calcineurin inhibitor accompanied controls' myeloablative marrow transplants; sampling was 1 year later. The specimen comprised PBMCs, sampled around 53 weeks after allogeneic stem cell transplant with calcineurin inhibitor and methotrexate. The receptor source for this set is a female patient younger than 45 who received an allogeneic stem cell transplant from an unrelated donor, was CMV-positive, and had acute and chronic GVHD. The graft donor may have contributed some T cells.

As DNA, the CDR3 is TGTGCCAGTAGCCGACAGGGGGGCGGTGGACTAGCAGATACGCAGTATTTT. Residues: CASSRQGGGGLADTQYF. The gene calls are TRBV19 and TRBJ2-3; 9 bases map to TRBD1. The CDR3 extends over 17 amino acids. The ends lost 6 bases at V and 4 bases at J; junction bases unmatched: 14. The germline V gene has CDR1 LNHDA and CDR2 SQIVND (reference sequence).

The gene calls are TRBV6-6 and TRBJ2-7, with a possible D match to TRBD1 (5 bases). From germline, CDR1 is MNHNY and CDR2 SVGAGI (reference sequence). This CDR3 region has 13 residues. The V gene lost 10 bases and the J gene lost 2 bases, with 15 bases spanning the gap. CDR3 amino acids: CATRGPMAYEQYF. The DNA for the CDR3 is TGTGCCACTAGGGGCCCCATGGCCTACGAGCAGTACTTC.

CDR3: CASRVGQGADEQYF. The DNA for the CDR3 is TGCGCCAGCAGGGTCGGACAGGGGGCGGACGAGCAGTACTTC. The chain recombines TRBV5-1 with TRBJ2-7, with 11 nucleotides matching TRBD1. After removal of 5 bases from V and 5 bases from J, the junction contained 6 bases not matched to a gene. Germline CDR1 and CDR2: SGHRS and YFSETQ. The CDR3 runs 14 residues.

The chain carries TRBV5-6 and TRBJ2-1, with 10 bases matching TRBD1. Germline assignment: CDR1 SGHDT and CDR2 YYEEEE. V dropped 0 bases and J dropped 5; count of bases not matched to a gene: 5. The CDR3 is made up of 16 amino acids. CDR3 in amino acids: CASSLGDRGLHNEQFF. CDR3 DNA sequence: TGTGCCAGCAGCTTGGGTGACAGGGGGCTACACAATGAGCAGTTCTTC.

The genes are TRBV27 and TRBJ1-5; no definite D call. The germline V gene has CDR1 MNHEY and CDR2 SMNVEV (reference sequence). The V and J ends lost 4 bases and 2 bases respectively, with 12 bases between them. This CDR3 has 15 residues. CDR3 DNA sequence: TGTGCCAGCAGTTCCCTTACTGGTGGCAATCAGCCCCAGCATTTT. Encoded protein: CASSSLTGGNQPQHF.

CDR3 protein: CASSERKGAIEKLFF. The DNA of the CDR3 is TGTGCCAGCAGCGAGCGCAAGGGGGCGATTGAAAAACTGTTTTTT. The V and J genes are TRBV13 and TRBJ1-4, with 7 bases that match TRBD1. V was pared by 5 bases and J by 7 bases, with 10 bases of the junction left unmatched. Germline V gene lookup returns CDR1 PRHDT and CDR2 FYEKMQ (reference sequence). CDR3 size: 15 residues. The whole variable domain, remainder taken from reference TRBV13 and TRBJ1-4, is AAGVIQSPRHLIKEKRETATLKCYPIPRHDTVYWYQQGPGQDPQFLISFYEKMQSDKGSIPDRFSAQQFSDYHSELNMSSLELGDSALYFCASSERKGAIEKLFFGSGTQLSVL.

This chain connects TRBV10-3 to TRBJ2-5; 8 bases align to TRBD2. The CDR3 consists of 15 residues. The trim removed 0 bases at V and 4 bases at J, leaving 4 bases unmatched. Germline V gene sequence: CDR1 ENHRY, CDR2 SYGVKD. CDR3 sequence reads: CAISESPGGRETQYF. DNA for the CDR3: TGTGCCATCAGTGAGTCCCCGGGGGGGCGAGAGACCCAGTACTTC.

Written as DNA, the CDR3 is TGTGCCAGCAGTGACCCTAGCGCCGGCTCCTACGAGCAGTACTTC. Translating it yields CASSDPSAGSYEQYF. The V call is TRBV6-1, the J call TRBJ2-7; D possibly corresponds to TRBD2 (6 bases). The CDR3 extends over 15 amino acids. Trimming took off 3 bases at V and 0 bases at J, with 12 bases between the two ends. In germline, CDR1 is MNHNS, CDR2 SASEGT.

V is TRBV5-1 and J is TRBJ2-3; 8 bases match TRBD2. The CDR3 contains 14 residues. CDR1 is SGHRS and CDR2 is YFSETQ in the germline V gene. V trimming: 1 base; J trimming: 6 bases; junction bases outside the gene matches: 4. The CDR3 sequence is CASSLYTGGDTQYF. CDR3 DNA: TGCGCCAGCAGCTTGTACACGGGGGGGGATACGCAGTATTTT.

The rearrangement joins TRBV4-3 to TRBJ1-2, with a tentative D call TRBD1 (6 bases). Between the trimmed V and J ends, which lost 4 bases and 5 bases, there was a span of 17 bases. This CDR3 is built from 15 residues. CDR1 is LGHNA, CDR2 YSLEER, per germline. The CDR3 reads CASSPERGRGYGYTF. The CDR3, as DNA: TGCGCCAGCAGCCCGGAGCGGGGGCGGGGATATGGCTACACCTTC.

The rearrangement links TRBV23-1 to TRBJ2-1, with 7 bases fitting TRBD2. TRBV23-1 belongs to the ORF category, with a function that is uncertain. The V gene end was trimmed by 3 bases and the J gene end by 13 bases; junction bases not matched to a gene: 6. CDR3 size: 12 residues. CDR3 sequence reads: CASSHAAGDQFF. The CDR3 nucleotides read TGCGCCAGCAGTCACGCCGCGGGGGATCAGTTCTTC.

CDR3 DNA sequence: TGCGCCAGCAGCCAACAGATGGAGCGGGTGACCCAGTACTTC. The encoded protein is CASSQQMERVTQYF. V usage is TRBV4-3 and J usage is TRBJ2-5; TRBD2 is a possible D gene (6 bases). The length of the CDR3 is 14 residues. V was clipped by 2 bases and J by 7 bases, with 14 bases between them. Germline V lookup: CDR1 LGHNA, CDR2 YSLEER.

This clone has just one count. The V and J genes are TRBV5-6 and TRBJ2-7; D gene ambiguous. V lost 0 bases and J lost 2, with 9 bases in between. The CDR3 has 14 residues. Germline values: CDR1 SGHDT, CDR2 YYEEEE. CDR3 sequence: CASSLAGGTYEQYF. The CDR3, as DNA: TGTGCCAGCAGCTTGGCCGGCGGTACCTACGAGCAGTACTTC.

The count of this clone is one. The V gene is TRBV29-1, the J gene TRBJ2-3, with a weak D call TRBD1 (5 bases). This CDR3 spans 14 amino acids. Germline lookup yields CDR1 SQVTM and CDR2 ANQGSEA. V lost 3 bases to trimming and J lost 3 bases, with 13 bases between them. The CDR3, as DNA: TGCAGCGTTGAGCAAGGGGCCTTGACAGATACGCAGTATTTT. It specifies CSVEQGALTDTQYF.

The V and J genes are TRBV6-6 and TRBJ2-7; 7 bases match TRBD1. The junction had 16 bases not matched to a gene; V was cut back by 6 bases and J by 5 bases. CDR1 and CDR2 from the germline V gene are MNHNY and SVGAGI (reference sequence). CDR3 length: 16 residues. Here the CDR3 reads CASSSLGAGGGDEQYF. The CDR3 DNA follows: TGTGCCAGCAGCTCCCTGGGGGCAGGGGGTGGGGACGAGCAGTACTTC.

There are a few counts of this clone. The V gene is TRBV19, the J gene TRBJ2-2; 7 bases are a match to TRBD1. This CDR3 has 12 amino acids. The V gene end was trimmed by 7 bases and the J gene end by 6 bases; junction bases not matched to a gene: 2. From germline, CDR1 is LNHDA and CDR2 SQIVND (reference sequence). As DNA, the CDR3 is TGTGCCAGTAAGACAGGGCCCGGGGAGCTGTTTTTT. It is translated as CASKTGPGELFF.

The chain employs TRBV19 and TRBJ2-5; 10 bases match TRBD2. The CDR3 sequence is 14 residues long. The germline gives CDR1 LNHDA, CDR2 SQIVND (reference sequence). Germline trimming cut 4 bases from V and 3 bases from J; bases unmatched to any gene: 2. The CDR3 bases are TGTGCCAGTAGTACTAGCGGGGGAGAAGAGACCCAGTACTTC. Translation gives CASSTSGGEETQYF.

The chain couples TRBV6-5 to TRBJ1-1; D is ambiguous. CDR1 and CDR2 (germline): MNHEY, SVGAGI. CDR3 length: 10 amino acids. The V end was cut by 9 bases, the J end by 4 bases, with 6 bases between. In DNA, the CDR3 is TGTGCCAGTGGGCGCACTGAAGCTTTCTTT. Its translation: CASGRTEAFF.

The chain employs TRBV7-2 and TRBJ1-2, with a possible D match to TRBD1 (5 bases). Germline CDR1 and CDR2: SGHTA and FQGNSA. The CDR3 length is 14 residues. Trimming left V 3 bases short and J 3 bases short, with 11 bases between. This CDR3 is CASSFLREDYGYTF. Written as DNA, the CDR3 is TGTGCCAGCAGCTTTCTCAGGGAGGACTATGGCTACACCTTC.

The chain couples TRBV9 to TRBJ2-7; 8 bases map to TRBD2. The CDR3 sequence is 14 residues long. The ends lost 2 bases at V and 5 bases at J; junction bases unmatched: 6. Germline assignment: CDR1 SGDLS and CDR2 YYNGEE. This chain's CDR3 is CASSVSGSSNEQYF. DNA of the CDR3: TGTGCCAGCAGCGTGAGCGGGAGTAGCAACGAGCAGTACTTC.

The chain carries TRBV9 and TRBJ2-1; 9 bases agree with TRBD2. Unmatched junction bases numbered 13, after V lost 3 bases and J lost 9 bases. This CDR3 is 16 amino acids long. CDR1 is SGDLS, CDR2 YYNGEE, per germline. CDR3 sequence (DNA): TGTGCCAGCAGCGAATCGACTAGCGGCCTACGGGTTGAGCAGTTCTTC. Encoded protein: CASSESTSGLRVEQFF.

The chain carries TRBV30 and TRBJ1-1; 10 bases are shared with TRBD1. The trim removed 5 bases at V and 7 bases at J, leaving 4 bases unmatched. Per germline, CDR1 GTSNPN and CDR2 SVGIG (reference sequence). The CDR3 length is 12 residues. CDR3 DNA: TGTGCCTGGGGACAGGGGGGCGATGAAGCTTTCTTT. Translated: CAWGQGGDEAFF.

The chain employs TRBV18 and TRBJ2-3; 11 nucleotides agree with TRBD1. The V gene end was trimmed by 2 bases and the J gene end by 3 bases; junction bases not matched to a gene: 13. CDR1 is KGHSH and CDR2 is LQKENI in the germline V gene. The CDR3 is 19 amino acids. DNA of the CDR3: TGTGCCAGCTCACCAGTAACTATTACGGGACAGGGGGTTACAGATACGCAGTATTTT. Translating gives CASSPVTITGQGVTDTQYF. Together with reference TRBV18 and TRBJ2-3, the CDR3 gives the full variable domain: NAGVMQNPRHLVRRRGQEARLRCSPMKGHSHVYWYRQLPEEGLKFMVYLQKENIIDESGMPKERFSAEFPKEGPSILRIQQVVRGDSAAYFCASSPVTITGQGVTDTQYFGPGTRLTVL.

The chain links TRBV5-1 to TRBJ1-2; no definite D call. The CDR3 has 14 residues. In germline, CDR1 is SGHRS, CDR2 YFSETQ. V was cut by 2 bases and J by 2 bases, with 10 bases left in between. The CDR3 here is CASSLSGRNYGYTF. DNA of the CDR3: TGCGCCAGCAGCTTAAGCGGCAGGAACTATGGCTACACCTTC.

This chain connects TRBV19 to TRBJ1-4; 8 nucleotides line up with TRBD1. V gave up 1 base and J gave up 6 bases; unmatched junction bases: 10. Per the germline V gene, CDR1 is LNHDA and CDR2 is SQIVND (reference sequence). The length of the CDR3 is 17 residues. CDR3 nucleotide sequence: TGTGCCAGTAGTATAGTTTACAGGGGGGGTCCGGATGAAAAACTGTTTTTT. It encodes CASSIVYRGGPDEKLFF. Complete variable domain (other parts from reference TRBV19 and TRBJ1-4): DGGITQSPKYLFRKEGQNVTLSCEQNLNHDAMYWYRQDPGQGLRLIYYSQIVNDFQKGDIAEGYSVSREKKESFPLTVTSAQKNPTAFYLCASSIVYRGGPDEKLFFGSGTQLSVL.

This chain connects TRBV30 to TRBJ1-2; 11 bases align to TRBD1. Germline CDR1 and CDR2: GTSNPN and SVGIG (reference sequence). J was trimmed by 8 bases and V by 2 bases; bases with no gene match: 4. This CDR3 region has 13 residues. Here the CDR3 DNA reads TGTGCCTGGAGTCTCGGGACAGGGGGAGGCTACACCTTC. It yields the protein CAWSLGTGGGYTF.

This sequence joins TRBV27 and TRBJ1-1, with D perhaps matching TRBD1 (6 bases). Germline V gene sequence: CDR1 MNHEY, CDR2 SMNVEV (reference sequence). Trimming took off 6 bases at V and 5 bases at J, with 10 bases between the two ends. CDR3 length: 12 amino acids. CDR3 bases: TGTGCCAGCAGACAGGGTATAACTGAAGCTTTCTTT. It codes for CASRQGITEAFF.

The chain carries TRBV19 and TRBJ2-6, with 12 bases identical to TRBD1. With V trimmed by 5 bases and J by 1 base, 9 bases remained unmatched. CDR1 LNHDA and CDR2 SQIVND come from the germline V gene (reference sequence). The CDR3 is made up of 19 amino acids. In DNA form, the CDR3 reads TGTGCCAGTAGTTCACCGCCGGGACAGGGGGCATCTGGGGCCAACGTCCTGACTTTC. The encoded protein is CASSSPPGQGASGANVLTF. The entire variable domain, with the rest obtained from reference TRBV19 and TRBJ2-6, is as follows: DGGITQSPKYLFRKEGQNVTLSCEQNLNHDAMYWYRQDPGQGLRLIYYSQIVNDFQKGDIAEGYSVSREKKESFPLTVTSAQKNPTAFYLCASSSPPGQGASGANVLTFGAGSRLTVL.

The CDR3 DNA sequence: TGTGCCAGCACGGAGGGGAACCTCTATGGCTACACCTTC. Its protein product is CASTEGNLYGYTF. This sequence joins TRBV2 and TRBJ1-2, with D possibly being TRBD1 (5 bases). Germline lookup yields CDR1 SNHLY and CDR2 FYNNEI. The V gene lost 7 bases and the J gene lost 4 bases, with 13 bases spanning the gap. The CDR3 consists of 13 residues.